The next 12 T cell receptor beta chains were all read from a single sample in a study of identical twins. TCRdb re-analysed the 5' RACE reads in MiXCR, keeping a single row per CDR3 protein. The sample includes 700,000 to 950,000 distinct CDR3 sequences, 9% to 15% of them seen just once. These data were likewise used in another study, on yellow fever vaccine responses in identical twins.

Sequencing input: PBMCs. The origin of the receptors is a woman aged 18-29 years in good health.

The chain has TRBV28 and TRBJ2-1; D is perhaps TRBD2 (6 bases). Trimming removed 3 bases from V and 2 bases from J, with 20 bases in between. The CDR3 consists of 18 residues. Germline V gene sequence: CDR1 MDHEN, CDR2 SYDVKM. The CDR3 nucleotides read TGTGCCAGCAGTTTCTCCTTCTTGGCGGGGCTTACCTACAATGAGCAGTTCTTC. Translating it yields CASSFSFLAGLTYNEQFF.

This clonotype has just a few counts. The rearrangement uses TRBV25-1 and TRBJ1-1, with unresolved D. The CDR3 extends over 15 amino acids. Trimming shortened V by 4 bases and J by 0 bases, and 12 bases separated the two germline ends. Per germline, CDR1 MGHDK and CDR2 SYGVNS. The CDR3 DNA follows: TGTGCCAGCAGTGGCCACAACACCATGAACACTGAAGCTTTCTTT. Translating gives CASSGHNTMNTEAFF.

The CDR3 loop is CASRPGQTYRETQYF. DNA for the CDR3: TGTGCCAGCAGACCGGGACAGACCTACCGGGAGACCCAGTACTTC. V is TRBV2 and J is TRBJ2-5; TRBD1 matches at 7 bases. In germline, CDR1 is SNHLY, CDR2 FYNNEI. CDR3 length: 15 amino acids. The V gene end was trimmed by 6 bases and the J gene end by 5 bases; junction bases not matched to a gene: 12.

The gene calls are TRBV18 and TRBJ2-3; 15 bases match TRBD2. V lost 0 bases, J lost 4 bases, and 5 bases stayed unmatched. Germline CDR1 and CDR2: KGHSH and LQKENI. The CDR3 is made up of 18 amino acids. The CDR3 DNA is TGTGCCAGCTCACCACCGGGACTAGCGGGAGGAGTTGCAGATACGCAGTATTTT. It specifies CASSPPGLAGGVADTQYF.

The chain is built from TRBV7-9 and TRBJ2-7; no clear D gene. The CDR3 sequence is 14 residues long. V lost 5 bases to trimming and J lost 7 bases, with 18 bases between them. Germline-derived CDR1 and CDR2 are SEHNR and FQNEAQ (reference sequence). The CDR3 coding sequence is TGTGCCAGCAGCCCTATTGGGTGGCCCTTAGAGCAGTACGTC. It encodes CASSPIGWPLEQYV.

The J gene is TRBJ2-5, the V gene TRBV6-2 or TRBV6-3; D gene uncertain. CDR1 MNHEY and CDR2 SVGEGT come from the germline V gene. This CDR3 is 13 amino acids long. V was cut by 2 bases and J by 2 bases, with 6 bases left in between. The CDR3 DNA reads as TGTGCCAGCAGTTACGCGGTACAAGAGACCCAGTACTTC. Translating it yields CASSYAVQETQYF.

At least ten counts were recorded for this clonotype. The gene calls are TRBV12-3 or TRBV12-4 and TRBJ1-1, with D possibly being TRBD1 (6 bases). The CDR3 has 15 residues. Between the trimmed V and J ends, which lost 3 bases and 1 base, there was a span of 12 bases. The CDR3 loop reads CASSFGRGTNTEAFF. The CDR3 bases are TGTGCCAGCAGTTTCGGCAGGGGAACGAACACTGAAGCTTTCTTT.

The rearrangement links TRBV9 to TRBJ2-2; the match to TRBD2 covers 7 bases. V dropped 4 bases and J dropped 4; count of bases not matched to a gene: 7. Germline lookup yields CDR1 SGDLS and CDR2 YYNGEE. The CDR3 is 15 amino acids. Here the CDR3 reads CASSTSGIGTGELFF. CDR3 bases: TGTGCCAGCAGCACAAGCGGGATAGGCACCGGGGAGCTGTTTTTT.

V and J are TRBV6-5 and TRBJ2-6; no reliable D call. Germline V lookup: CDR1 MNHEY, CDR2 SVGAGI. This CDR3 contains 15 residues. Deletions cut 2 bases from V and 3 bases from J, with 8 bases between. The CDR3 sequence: CASSYALSGANVLTF. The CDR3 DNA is TGTGCCAGCAGTTACGCCTTAAGTGGGGCCAACGTCCTGACTTTC.

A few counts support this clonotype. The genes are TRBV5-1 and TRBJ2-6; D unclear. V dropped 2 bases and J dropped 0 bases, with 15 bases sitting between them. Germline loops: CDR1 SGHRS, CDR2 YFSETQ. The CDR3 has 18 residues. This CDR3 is CASSLYRGSDSGANVLTF. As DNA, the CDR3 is TGCGCCAGCAGCTTATACAGAGGTTCGGACTCTGGGGCCAACGTCCTGACTTTC. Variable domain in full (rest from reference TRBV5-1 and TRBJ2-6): KAGVTQTPRYLIKTRGQQVTLSCSPISGHRSVSWYQQTPGQGLQFLFEYFSETQRNKGNFPGRFSGRQFSNSRSEMNVSTLELGDSALYLCASSLYRGSDSGANVLTFGAGSRLTVL.

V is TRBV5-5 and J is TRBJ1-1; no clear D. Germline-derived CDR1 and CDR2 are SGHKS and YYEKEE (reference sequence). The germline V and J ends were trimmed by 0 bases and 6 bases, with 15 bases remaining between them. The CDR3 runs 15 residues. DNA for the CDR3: TGTGCCAGCAGCTTGGTTGCTACGGTGGAGGCTGAAGCTTTCTTT. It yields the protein CASSLVATVEAEAFF. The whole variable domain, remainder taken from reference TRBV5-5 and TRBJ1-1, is DAGVTQSPTHLIKTRGQQVTLRCSPISGHKSVSWYQQVLGQGPQFIFQYYEKEERGRGNFPDRFSARQFPNYSSELNVNALLLGDSALYLCASSLVATVEAEAFFGQGTRLTVV.

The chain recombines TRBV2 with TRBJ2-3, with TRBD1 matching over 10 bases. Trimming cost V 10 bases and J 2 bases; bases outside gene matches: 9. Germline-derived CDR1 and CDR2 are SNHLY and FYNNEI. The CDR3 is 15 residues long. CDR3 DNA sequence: TGTGCCACAAAGCGACAGGGGGCCGACACAGATACGCAGTATTTT. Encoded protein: CATKRQGADTDTQYF.